This T cell receptor beta chain was identified in a study of Graves' ophthalmopathy and Graves' hyperthyroidism. Study in general: Before any treatment, peripheral blood was taken at the initial diagnosis.

This clonotype has ten or more counts. Transcripts of RNA were the source for amplifying TCR beta CDR3 regions. In the first round, RT-PCR was carried out with HTBI primers, and a multiplex PCR formed the second round. A single record per CDR3 protein comes from TCRdb applying MiXCR to the multiplex PCR reads. The sample lists about 400,000 distinct CDR3 sequences; 21% were seen once. The receptor's source is a woman younger than 30 with stable Graves' hyperthyroidism. Material: peripheral blood.

CDR3 residues: CASSPDWTSYEQYF. The CDR3 bases are TGTGCCAGCAGTCCAGACTGGACCTCCTACGAGCAGTACTTC. The chain has TRBV12-3 or TRBV12-4 and TRBJ2-7, with unresolved D. The CDR3 runs 14 residues. Deletions cut 5 bases from V and 0 bases from J, with 11 bases between.